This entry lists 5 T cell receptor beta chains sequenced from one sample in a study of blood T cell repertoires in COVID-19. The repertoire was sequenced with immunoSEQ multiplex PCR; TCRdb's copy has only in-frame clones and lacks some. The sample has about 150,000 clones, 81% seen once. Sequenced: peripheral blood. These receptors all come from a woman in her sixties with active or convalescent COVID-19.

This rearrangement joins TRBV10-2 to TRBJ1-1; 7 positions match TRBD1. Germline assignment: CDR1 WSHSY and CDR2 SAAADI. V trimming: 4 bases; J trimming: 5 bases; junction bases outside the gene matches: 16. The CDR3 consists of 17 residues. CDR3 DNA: TGCGCCAGCAGTGGTGGGGGACAGACGTTCGGCAGGACTGAAGCTTTCTTT. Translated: CASSGGGQTFGRTEAFF.

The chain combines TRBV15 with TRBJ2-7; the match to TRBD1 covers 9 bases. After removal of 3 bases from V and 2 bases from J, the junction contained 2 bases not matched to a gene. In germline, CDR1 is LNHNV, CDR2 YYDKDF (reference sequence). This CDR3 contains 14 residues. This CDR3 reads CATSRDRGTYEQYV. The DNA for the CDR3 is TGTGCCACCAGCAGGGACAGGGGAACCTACGAGCAGTACGTC.

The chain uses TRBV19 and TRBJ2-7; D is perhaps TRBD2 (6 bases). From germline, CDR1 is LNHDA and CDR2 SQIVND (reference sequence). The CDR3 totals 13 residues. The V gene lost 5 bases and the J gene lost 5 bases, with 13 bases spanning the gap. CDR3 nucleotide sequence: TGTGCCAGTAGTTTCCAGGGAGGCGACGAGCAGTACGTC. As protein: CASSFQGGDEQYV.

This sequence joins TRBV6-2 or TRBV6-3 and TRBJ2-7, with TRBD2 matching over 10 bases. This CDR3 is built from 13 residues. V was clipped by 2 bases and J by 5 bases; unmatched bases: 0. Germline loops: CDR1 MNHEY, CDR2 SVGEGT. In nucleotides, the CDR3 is TGTGCCAGCAGTTACGGGACTAGCGACGAGCAGTACTTC. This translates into CASSYGTSDEQYF.

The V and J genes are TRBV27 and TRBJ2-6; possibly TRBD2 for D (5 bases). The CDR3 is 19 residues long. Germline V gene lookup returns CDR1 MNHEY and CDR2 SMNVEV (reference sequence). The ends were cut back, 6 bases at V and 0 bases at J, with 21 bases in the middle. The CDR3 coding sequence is TGTGCCAGCAGGCCCTGGGAGATGCGGGCAAGCTCTGGGGCCAACGTCCTGACTTTC. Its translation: CASRPWEMRASSGANVLTF.